This T cell receptor beta chain was sequenced in a study of cytomegalovirus exposure and HLA in healthy donors. As for the study in general: Researchers found that approximately 85% of almost 400 genotyped donors fell within the Caucasian-associated ancestry cluster.

The germline V gene encodes CDR1 SGHRS and CDR2 YFSETQ. Trimming took off 4 bases at V and 1 base at J, with 14 bases between the two ends. The CDR3 is 15 residues long. Whereas donors were nominally healthy upon sampling, unrecorded immune exposures were probable. Study conclusions and caveats: Rarity held for most TCR sequences, but there were some public TCRs that occurred in many donors. Analyses of presence/absence relied on an assumption of roughly uniform sequencing depth across donors.

A remark on this clone: The antigen remains undetermined.

With 60 Vbeta and 13 Jbeta primers, the PCR was carried out. TCRdb keeps only in-frame clones here, not all; method: immunoSEQ multiplex PCR. The data contain about 140,000 clones, approximately 82% of them singletons. The origin of this receptor is a man younger than 45 in good health and CMV-seropositive. The gene calls are TRBV5-1 and TRBJ2-5; D not resolved. Sequencing used PBMCs. CDR3 sequence reads: CASSLVGSPQETQYF. Here the CDR3 DNA reads TGCGCCAGCAGCCTGGTGGGCAGCCCCCAAGAGACCCAGTACTTC.